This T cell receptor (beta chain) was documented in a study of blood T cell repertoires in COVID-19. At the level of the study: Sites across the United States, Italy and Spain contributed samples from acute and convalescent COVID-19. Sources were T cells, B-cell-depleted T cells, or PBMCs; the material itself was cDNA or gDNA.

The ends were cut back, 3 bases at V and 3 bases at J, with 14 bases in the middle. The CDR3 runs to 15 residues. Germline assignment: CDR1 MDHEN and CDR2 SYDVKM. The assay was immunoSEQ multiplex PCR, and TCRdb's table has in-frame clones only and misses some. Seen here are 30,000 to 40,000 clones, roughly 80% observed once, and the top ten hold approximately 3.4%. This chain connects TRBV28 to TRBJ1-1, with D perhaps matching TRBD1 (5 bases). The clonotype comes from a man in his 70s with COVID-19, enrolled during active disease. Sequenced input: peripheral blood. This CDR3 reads CASSFPSGGYTEAFF. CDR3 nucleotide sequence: TGTGCCAGCAGTTTTCCCTCCGGGGGGTACACTGAAGCTTTCTTT.